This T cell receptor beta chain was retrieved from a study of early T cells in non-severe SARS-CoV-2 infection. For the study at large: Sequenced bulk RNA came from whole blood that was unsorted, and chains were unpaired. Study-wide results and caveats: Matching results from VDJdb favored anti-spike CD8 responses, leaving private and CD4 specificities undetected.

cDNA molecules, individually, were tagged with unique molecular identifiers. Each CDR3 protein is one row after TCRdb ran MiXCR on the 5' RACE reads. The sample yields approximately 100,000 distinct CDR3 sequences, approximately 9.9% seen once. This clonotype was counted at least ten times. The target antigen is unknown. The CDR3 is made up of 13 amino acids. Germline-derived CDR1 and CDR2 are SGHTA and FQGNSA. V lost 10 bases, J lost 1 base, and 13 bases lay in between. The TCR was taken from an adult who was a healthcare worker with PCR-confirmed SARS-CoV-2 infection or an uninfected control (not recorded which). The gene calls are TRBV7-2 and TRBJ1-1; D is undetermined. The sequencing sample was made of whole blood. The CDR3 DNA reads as TGTGCCACCGCCGGGAGAGAGAACACTGAAGCTTTCTTT. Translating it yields CATAGRENTEAFF.